This T cell receptor (beta chain) came from a study of T cells in tumors after PD-1 blockade (dated by TCRdb to 2018 to 2020). Notes on the research overall: Exclusion criteria were prior checkpoint blockade, use of systemic immunosuppressants, or recent radiotherapy or other anti-cancer therapy within 4 weeks. Patients were treated with either pembrolizumab 200 mg every 3 weeks or cemiplimab 350 mg every 2 weeks. Bulk TCR sequencing was performed on 9 to 11 peripheral blood samples from 5 or 6 patients to compare blood and tumor clonotypes. Clinical response was assessed using RECIST version 1.1. The study performed paired single-cell RNA and TCR sequencing on site-matched tumors from BCC or SCC patients before and after anti-PD-1 therapy. While on anti-PD-1 treatment, some of the patients also continued taking daily vismodegib 150 mg. On average, peripheral blood samples had 113,528 TCR templates (range 24,679-257,772) and 35,000 to 45,000 unique clonotypes.

Comments on this clone: The antigen it binds to is not known. No base quality values were provided; no much bigger clone lies one nucleotide off.

Genomic DNA extracted from tumor biopsies or peripheral blood was used for bulk TCRbeta sequencing, with input ranging from about 600 ng to 6,004 ng. Histologically proven advanced or metastatic basal or squamous cell carcinoma was present in all patients, all of whom were poor candidates for surgical resection. Of the roughly 10 patients in the basal cell carcinoma cohort, about eight underwent bulk tumor TCR sequencing. Findings and caveats that apply to the study as a whole: The source of novel T cell clones was not identified, and lymphoid organs or rare unexpanded clones within the tumor or the tumor periphery could be included among the possible sources. Roughly 40% of the TCR clonotypes from tumors also showed up in blood, and some novel exhausted tumor clones were present in pre-treatment blood, which suggests peripheral recruitment.

The CDR3 covers 16 residues, taking in both the cysteine and the phenylalanine. The read is trimmed to its CDR3 DNA, 48 bases read in frame from base 1. Cut back by 7 bases and 1 base, the V and J ends lie 20 bases apart. CDR1 is given as MGHRA and CDR2 as YSYEKL, both from the germline V gene. The immunoSEQ platform was used for deep TCRbeta sequencing. As for how the authors treated the data: For further analysis, only productive rearrangements were exported out of the immunoSEQ Analyzer. T cell phenotypes were assigned to bulk TCRbeta clonotypes by matching the clonotypes to single-cell RNA+TCR-seq clones that had the same TCRbeta sequence. Tumor enrichment of a clone was calculated by dividing the clone's tumor frequency by the clone's PBMC frequency, both taken from bulk TCR sequencing. GLIPH was used to sort TCRs into specificity groups, which are clusters of distinct TCRs that likely recognize common antigens through shared CDR3 motifs. Not all clones reach the TCRdb copy of this immuneACCESS table, which keeps in-frame sequences only. Checked studies attribute under half of the gap to unresolved V genes and leave the rest unexplained. V and J calls and clone size are given by that table; D and trimming were obtained from the DNA. Recorded for this sample are around 50,000 clones; roughly three quarters of them occurred a single time. Jointly, the top ten make up about 9% of the sample.

Source: PBMCs, taken before anti-PD-1 therapy. The receptor comes from a human donor with advanced basal cell or squamous cell carcinoma (not recorded which). The chain uses TRBV4-1 and TRBJ2-7; matching of 6 bases hints at TRBD1 as the D gene. The DNA is TGCGCCAGCAACGATTCCCCTAGACAGGCTTCCTACGAGCAGTACTTC. The resulting protein is CASNDSPRQASYEQYF.